A single sample gave rise to the 28 T cell receptor beta chains below, sequenced in a study of blood T cells in healthy people across ages. Primed by a sample-barcoded 5' primer and a J-beta primer mix, a second PCR proceeded for roughly 6 to 12 cycles. TCRdb reprocessed the 5' RACE reads via MiXCR and lists one record per CDR3 protein. The table shows 650,000 or so distinct CDR3 sequences, with under 65% occurring only once. The specimen sequenced was blood. These receptors were taken from an elderly woman in good health.

This clonotype was found once. The chain joins TRBV20-1 to TRBJ2-5; 7 bases map to TRBD2. Germline CDR1 and CDR2: DFQATT and SNEGSKA (reference sequence). The CDR3 is 15 residues long. Trimming cost V 4 bases and J 4 bases; bases outside gene matches: 12. Here the CDR3 reads CSATLGAGVVETQYF. CDR3 DNA: TGCAGTGCTACCCTCGGGGCGGGGGTTGTAGAGACCCAGTACTTC.

Comments on this clonotype: Given a much more abundant clone one base away, this may be a read error. J is TRBJ2-1 and V is TRBV12-3 or TRBV12-4, with a weak D call TRBD1 (5 bases). Gene TRBJ2-7 matches the end of the DNA better, so the J call may be wrong. This CDR3 comprises 17 residues. In DNA, the CDR3 is TGTGCCAGCAGTTCCTACAGGTTTAGTAGCTCCTACAATGAGCAGTACTTC. This gives the protein CASSSYRFSSSYNEQYF.

V usage is TRBV2 and J usage is TRBJ2-5, with TRBD1 matching 7 bases. This CDR3 contains 14 residues. Germline assignment: CDR1 SNHLY and CDR2 FYNNEI. The ends lost 6 bases at V and 6 bases at J; junction bases unmatched: 10. CDR3 nucleotide sequence: TGTGCCAGCAGGAACAGGGGTGGGGTAAAGACCCAGTACTTC. Protein sequence: CASRNRGGVKTQYF. Together with reference TRBV2 and TRBJ2-5, the CDR3 gives the full variable domain: EPEVTQTPSHQVTQMGQEVILRCVPISNHLYFYWYRQILGQKVEFLVSFYNNEISEKSEIFDDQFSVERPDGSNFTLKIRSTKLEDSAMYFCASRNRGGVKTQYFGPGTRLLVL.

A note on this clonotype: It may be a read error: a sequence one base away is much more abundant. The V call is TRBV28, the J call TRBJ1-6; D possibly corresponds to TRBD1 (6 bases). The length of the CDR3 is 16 residues. Germline V gene lookup returns CDR1 MDHEN and CDR2 SYDVKM. CDR3 loop: CASTLTGGAYNSPPHF. For the CDR3, the DNA is TGTGCCAGCACCCTGACAGGTGGGGCCTATAATTCACCCCCCCACTTT.

V gene TRBV9 combines with J gene TRBJ2-1; 13 bases are shared with TRBD2. J lost 4 bases, V lost 4 bases, and 5 bases had no gene match. The CDR3 contains 16 residues. Germline V lookup: CDR1 SGDLS, CDR2 YYNGEE. CDR3 sequence reads: CASSPGTSGNYNEQFF. CDR3 sequence (DNA): TGTGCCAGCAGCCCAGGGACTAGCGGGAATTACAATGAGCAGTTCTTC.

This rearrangement joins TRBV7-9 to TRBJ2-6; maybe TRBD1 (5 bases). Trimming cost V 5 bases and J 4 bases, with 15 bases left between them. Germline assignment: CDR1 SEHNR and CDR2 FQNEAQ (reference sequence). The CDR3 has 16 residues. The CDR3 sequence: CASSSQGVAGANVLTF. The CDR3 nucleotides read TGTGCCAGCAGCAGTCAAGGGGTAGCCGGGGCCAACGTCCTGACTTTC.

The chain joins TRBV3-1 to TRBJ2-4, with no clear D. The CDR3 loop spans 13 amino acids. Trimming pared 4 bases from V and 6 bases from J, leaving 10 bases between. Germline V gene data show CDR1 as LGHDT and CDR2 as YNNKEL (reference sequence). Written as DNA, the CDR3 is TGTGCCAGCAGCCTTCGGTCGGCAAACATTCAGTACTTC. It encodes CASSLRSANIQYF.

The rearrangement links TRBV7-2 to TRBJ1-2, with D perhaps matching TRBD1 (5 bases). Trimming took 3 bases from V and 4 from J, leaving 12 bases between them. CDR1 is SGHTA and CDR2 is FQGNSA in the germline V gene. This CDR3 region has 14 residues. CDR3 sequence reads: CASSLGGGSYGYTF. As DNA, the CDR3 is TGTGCCAGCAGCTTGGGCGGGGGGAGCTATGGCTACACCTTC.

The chain carries TRBV12-3 or TRBV12-4 and TRBJ1-5; the D is unclear. The CDR3 sequence is 13 residues long. V was clipped by 4 bases and J by 5 bases, with 9 bases between them. CDR3 amino acids: CASSCVVDQPQHF. In DNA form, the CDR3 reads TGTGCCAGCAGTTGTGTCGTTGATCAGCCCCAGCATTTT.

This clonotype was counted ten times or more. CDR3 DNA sequence: TGTGCCAGCAGTTCTGACAGGAACACTGAAGCTTTCTTT. Translating gives CASSSDRNTEAFF. The rearrangement joins TRBV2 to TRBJ1-1; a possible D gene is TRBD1 (5 bases). The CDR3 has 13 amino acids. CDR1 and CDR2 (germline): SNHLY, FYNNEI. Between the trimmed V and J ends, which lost 5 bases and 1 base, there was a span of 8 bases.

The chain is built from TRBV24-1 and TRBJ2-3, with D possibly being TRBD1 or TRBD2 (5 bases each). The CDR3 has 12 residues. Trimming pared 5 bases from V and 6 bases from J, leaving 8 bases between. Germline V gene data show CDR1 as KGHDR and CDR2 as SFDVKD. CDR3 residues: CATSVWGDTQYF. CDR3 nucleotides: TGTGCCACCAGTGTCTGGGGGGATACGCAGTATTTT.

Concerning this clonotype: A read error may produce the germline difference seen at one junction end. This chain joins TRBV7-2 and TRBJ2-1; 8 bases match TRBD2. CDR3 length: 16 amino acids. Looked up from germline, CDR1 is SGHTA and CDR2 is FQGNSA. In DNA, the CDR3 is TGTGCCAGCAGCCTAGCAGGGACTAGCTCCTACAATGAGCAGTTCTTC. As protein: CASSLAGTSSYNEQFF.

This chain's CDR3 is CARRLTNQPQHF. The CDR3 DNA reads TGTGCCAGAAGACTAACCAATCAGCCCCAGCATTTT. This rearrangement joins TRBV6-4 to TRBJ1-5; the D is unclear. Looked up from germline, CDR1 is MRHNA and CDR2 is SNTAGT. The CDR3 has 12 amino acids. V was clipped by 9 bases and J by 3 bases, with 9 bases between them.

The V gene is TRBV2, the J gene TRBJ2-3; 7 bases agree with TRBD2. V was pared by 7 bases and J by 2 bases, with 6 bases of the junction left unmatched. CDR1 and CDR2 (germline): SNHLY, FYNNEI. This CDR3 comprises 14 residues. The CDR3 spells CASTPSGPTDTQYF. The CDR3 nucleotides read TGTGCCAGCACCCCTAGCGGCCCCACAGATACGCAGTATTTT.

This clonotype was seen once. This could be a read error, since a much larger clone is one nucleotide away. The J gene is TRBJ2-1, the V gene TRBV9; 9 nucleotides align to TRBD2. Germline lookup yields CDR1 SGDLS and CDR2 YYNGEE. The CDR3 consists of 16 residues. CDR3 sequence (DNA): TGTGCCAGCAGCGTACTAGCGGGAAGCTCCCACAATGAGCAGTTCTTC. Protein product: CASSVLAGSSHNEQFF. Filled out from reference TRBV9 and TRBJ2-1, the complete variable domain reads DSGVTQTPKHLITATGQRVTLRCSPRSGDLSVYWYQQSLDQGLQFLIQYYNGEERAKGNILERFSAQQFPDLHSELNLSSLELGDSALYFCASSVLAGSSHNEQFFGPGTRLTVL.

This clonotype was observed many times. The chain links TRBV3-1 to TRBJ2-5; D is undetermined. V was shortened by 0 bases and J by 5 bases, with 4 bases between the two germline ends. The CDR3 covers 12 residues. Germline V CDR1 and CDR2: LGHDT, YNNKEL (reference sequence). CDR3 nucleotide sequence: TGTGCCAGCAGCCAAGATCCGGAGACCCAGTACTTC. Its protein is CASSQDPETQYF.

The sample holds a few counts of this clonotype. The chain links TRBV2 to TRBJ2-1; D might be TRBD2 (6 bases). Germline lookup yields CDR1 SNHLY and CDR2 FYNNEI. This CDR3 contains 15 residues. Trimming cost V 2 bases and J 4 bases, with 12 bases left between them. The CDR3 loop reads CASSELGLSYNEQFF. The CDR3 coding sequence is TGTGCCAGCAGTGAACTGGGACTTTCGTACAATGAGCAGTTCTTC.

J is TRBJ2-1 and V is TRBV6-6, with D perhaps TRBD1 or TRBD2 (5 bases each). Germline V lookup: CDR1 MNHNY, CDR2 SVGAGI (reference sequence). The CDR3 spans 15 residues. V lost 2 bases, J lost 4 bases, and 12 bases lay in between. In nucleotides, the CDR3 is TGTGCCAGCAGTTACGGGACCTACCTTTACAATGAGCAGTTCTTC. Translating gives CASSYGTYLYNEQFF.

This clonotype was seen repeatedly, ten times or more. This chain uses TRBV25-1 with TRBJ2-3; 11 positions match TRBD2. CDR3 length: 16 residues. After removal of 4 bases from V and 7 bases from J, the junction contained 10 bases not matched to a gene. The germline gives CDR1 MGHDK, CDR2 SYGVNS. The CDR3 DNA follows: TGTGCCAGCAGTGGCCGAGGTAGCGGGAGGGCGTATACGCAGTATTTT. This gives the protein CASSGRGSGRAYTQYF.

V is TRBV2 and J is TRBJ1-2, with unresolved D. Germline V gene sequence: CDR1 SNHLY, CDR2 FYNNEI. V gave up 7 bases and J gave up 1 base, with 4 bases separating them. The CDR3 is 11 amino acids. CDR3 DNA: TGTGCCAGCAATGATAACTATGGCTACACCTTC. The encoded protein is CASNDNYGYTF.

CDR3 DNA: TGCGCCAGCAGAAAAGAGGGCGCGAGTATAGATACGCAGTATTTT. Its protein is CASRKEGASIDTQYF. This rearrangement joins TRBV5-1 to TRBJ2-3, with a weak D call TRBD2 (5 bases). The CDR3 spans 15 residues. The germline V gene encodes CDR1 SGHRS and CDR2 YFSETQ. Between the trimmed V and J ends, which lost 5 bases and 5 bases, there was a span of 18 bases.

This chain links TRBV9 with TRBJ1-1; TRBD1 matches at 7 bases. This CDR3 comprises 14 residues. Unmatched junction bases numbered 7, after V lost 3 bases and J lost 5 bases. Per germline, CDR1 SGDLS and CDR2 YYNGEE. The CDR3 region is CASSAEGAGTEAFF. CDR3 coding DNA: TGTGCCAGCAGCGCAGAGGGGGCCGGGACTGAAGCTTTCTTT. Looking up the rest from reference TRBV9 and TRBJ1-1 gives the full variable domain: DSGVTQTPKHLITATGQRVTLRCSPRSGDLSVYWYQQSLDQGLQFLIQYYNGEERAKGNILERFSAQQFPDLHSELNLSSLELGDSALYFCASSAEGAGTEAFFGQGTRLTVV.

This clonotype was recorded at least ten times. The rearrangement uses TRBV10-3 and TRBJ2-5; TRBD2 is a possible D gene (6 bases). The V gene lost 2 bases and the J gene lost 5 bases, with 15 bases spanning the gap. Germline assignment: CDR1 ENHRY and CDR2 SYGVKD. This CDR3 is built from 15 residues. The CDR3 region has the DNA TGTGCCATCAGTGAGGGGGAGACTAGAAGGGAGACCCAGTACTTC. Translation gives CAISEGETRRETQYF.

On this clonotype: A much larger clone differs from this one at a single base, so this may be a read error. The rearrangement joins TRBV7-7 to TRBJ2-5; TRBD1 matches 8 bases. Germline-derived CDR1 and CDR2 are SSHAT and FNYEAQ (reference sequence). The CDR3 runs 13 residues. CDR3 amino acids: CASSLDRGGEQYF. The CDR3 DNA follows: TGTGCTAGCAGCTTAGACAGGGGCGGTGAGCAGTACTTC. Full variable domain (outside the CDR3, taken from reference TRBV7-7 and TRBJ2-5): GAGVSQSPRYKVTKRGQDVTLRCDPISSHATLYWYQQALGQGPEFLTYFNYEAQPDKSGLPSDRFSAERPEGSISTLTIQRTEQRDSAMYRCASSLDRGGEQYFGPGTRLLVL.

V usage is TRBV29-1 and J usage is TRBJ2-3; D is unresolved. The V and J ends lost 2 bases and 6 bases respectively, with 6 bases between them. The CDR3 has 11 amino acids. The germline V gene encodes CDR1 SQVTM and CDR2 ANQGSEA. The CDR3 DNA reads as TGCAGCGTTGAACCGAGGGATACGCAGTATTTT. Encoded protein: CSVEPRDTQYF.

V and J are TRBV27 and TRBJ1-2; TRBD1 is a possible D gene (5 bases). Between the trimmed V and J ends, which lost 5 bases and 4 bases, there was a span of 14 bases. Germline V gene sequence: CDR1 MNHEY, CDR2 SMNVEV (reference sequence). The CDR3 totals 14 residues. CDR3 loop: CASSPQGSLYGYTF. For the CDR3, the DNA is TGTGCCAGCAGTCCTCAGGGATCGCTCTATGGCTACACCTTC.

J is TRBJ2-2 and V is TRBV2, with 7 bases matching TRBD2. Germline assignment: CDR1 SNHLY and CDR2 FYNNEI. Germline trimming cut 6 bases from V and 4 bases from J; bases unmatched to any gene: 8. The CDR3 extends over 15 amino acids. The CDR3 DNA reads as TGTGCCAGCAGCGCCGGCGGGAGAGGCACCGGGGAGCTGTTTTTT. This sequence encodes CASSAGGRGTGELFF.

Notes on this clonotype: One base away lies a much larger clone, so this may be a sequencing read error. J is TRBJ2-1 and V is TRBV5-1; D not certain. The CDR3 has 13 residues. CDR1 SGHRS and CDR2 YFSETQ come from the germline V gene. In DNA, the CDR3 is TGCGCCCGCAGCTTGGAAGGGTCCTACGGGCAGTTCTTC. Amino acid sequence: CARSLEGSYGQFF.